Following are 5 T cell receptor beta chains from one sample sequenced in a study of control samples from healthy donors and cancer patients. Generated by immunoSEQ multiplex PCR, the TCRdb table keeps only in-frame clones and is missing some. The sample consists of approximately 140,000 clones, approximately 86% of them appearing once. The sample comprised blood. The receptors come from a woman under 40 in good health.

The V and J genes are TRBV6-6 and TRBJ1-1, with D unresolved. CDR1 and CDR2 from the germline V gene are MNHNY and SVGAGI (reference sequence). Deletions cut 6 bases from V and 0 bases from J, with 5 bases between. This CDR3 spans 12 amino acids. CDR3 sequence (DNA): TGTGCCAGCAGCAACTTGAACACTGAAGCTTTCTTT. Translating gives CASSNLNTEAFF.

This clone appeared once. The CDR3 DNA follows: TGCGCCAGCAGCCGAAAACTAGCGGGAGAATTTATAGATACGCAGTATTTT. It is translated as CASSRKLAGEFIDTQYF. V and J are TRBV5-1 and TRBJ2-3; 11 bases agree with TRBD2. V shed 4 bases and J 5 bases; nucleotides not matched to a gene: 12. The CDR3 is 17 residues long. The germline V gene has CDR1 SGHRS and CDR2 YFSETQ.

The chain combines TRBV2 with TRBJ2-5, with 10 bases that match TRBD1. This CDR3 comprises 14 residues. Germline assignment: CDR1 SNHLY and CDR2 FYNNEI. V was clipped by 6 bases and J by 4 bases; unmatched bases: 5. The CDR3 DNA sequence: TGTGCCAGCAGGGGGACAGGGGCAGCAGAGACCCAGTACTTC. Protein: CASRGTGAAETQYF.

CDR3 residues: CAWSVADSGHTEAFF. The DNA for the CDR3 is TGTGCCTGGAGTGTGGCGGACAGCGGGCACACTGAAGCTTTCTTT. The chain joins TRBV30 to TRBJ1-1, with D possibly matching TRBD1 (6 bases). CDR3 size: 15 residues. CDR1 is GTSNPN and CDR2 is SVGIG in the germline V gene (reference sequence). The germline V and J ends were trimmed by 0 bases and 3 bases, with 14 bases remaining between them.

This clone was recorded a few times. Here the CDR3 DNA reads TGTGCCAGCAGCTTAGGGTCTGCCAACATTCAGTACTTC. Protein: CASSLGSANIQYF. This rearrangement joins TRBV7-2 to TRBJ2-4; D not certain. The CDR3 sequence is 13 residues long. The germline V and J ends were trimmed by 1 base and 7 bases, with 8 bases remaining between them. Germline CDR1 is SGHTA and CDR2 is FQGNSA.